The entry below describes one T cell receptor (beta chain). The authors' processing: Using reference gene primer amplification, nucleated cell counts were estimated. This table comes from immunoSEQ multiplex PCR, and its TCRdb copy is limited to in-frame clones, with some not included. From that table come the V and J calls and clone size; the DNA was used to work out D and trimming. In the table there are some 30,000 clones, approximately 89% of which are singletons. The data originate from a study of blood T cell repertoires in COVID-19. Looking at the study overall: Sources were T cells, B-cell-depleted T cells, or PBMCs; the material itself was cDNA or gDNA.

This CDR3 is 15 amino acids long. Trimming shortened V by 3 bases and J by 4 bases, and 13 bases separated the two germline ends. The germline V gene encodes CDR1 SGHNT and CDR2 YYREEE (reference sequence). What was sequenced was peripheral blood. This receptor was taken from a human donor with acute or convalescent COVID-19. The donor label of this sample is uncertain. The V gene is TRBV5-4, the J gene TRBJ2-2, with D possibly being TRBD2 (6 bases). CDR3 in DNA: TGTGCCAGCAGCTCCCGGGACTCAATCACCGGGGAGCTGTTTTTT. It yields the protein CASSSRDSITGELFF.